This passage covers 8 T cell receptor beta chains from one sample sequenced in a study of shared clonotypes between healthy human individuals. The protocol was immunoSEQ multiplex PCR, while the TCRdb copy is restricted to in-frame clones and leaves out a portion. The data show fewer than 400,000 clones, around two thirds seen once. The sample taken for sequencing was memory CD4+ T cells sorted from blood. As for subset: CD45RA-negative fraction. The receptors come from a man in his thirties or forties in good health.

This clone was seen more than once but under ten times. V and J are TRBV28 and TRBJ1-2, with D uncertain. Trimming took off 2 bases at V and 0 bases at J, with 4 bases between the two ends. This CDR3 region has 13 residues. Germline V CDR1 and CDR2: MDHEN, SYDVKM. The CDR3 nucleotides are TGTGCCAGCAGTTTAGGCACTAACTATGGCTACACCTTC. Its translation: CASSLGTNYGYTF.

This clone appeared many times. This CDR3 is also generated by other DNA sequences in the sample. This sequence joins TRBV18 and TRBJ2-6, with 10 positions matching TRBD1. This CDR3 region has 20 residues. The trim removed 1 base at V and 0 bases at J, leaving 9 bases unmatched. CDR1 KGHSH and CDR2 LQKENI come from the germline V gene. DNA for the CDR3: TGTGCCAGCTCACCACGTATCTTGGGACAGGGGAGCTCTGGGGCCAACGTCCTGACTTTC. This encodes CASSPRILGQGSSGANVLTF.

Worth noting for this clone: The identical CDR3 is also encoded by other nucleotide sequences in the sample. The V call is TRBV29-1, the J call TRBJ2-7, with 7 bases aligning to TRBD1. V was clipped by 6 bases and J by 1 base; unmatched bases: 3. CDR3 length: 12 residues. Germline assignment: CDR1 SQVTM and CDR2 ANQGSEA. CDR3: CSVGDSSYEQYF. The CDR3 nucleotides are TGCAGCGTCGGGGACAGTTCCTACGAGCAGTACTTC.

This rearrangement joins TRBV5-4 to TRBJ2-1, with D possibly TRBD2 on 5 matching bases. The CDR3 has 14 residues. Trimming shortened V by 0 bases and J by 6 bases, and 10 bases separated the two germline ends. From germline, CDR1 is SGHNT and CDR2 YYREEE (reference sequence). CDR3 amino acids: CASSLEVASNEQFF. Here the CDR3 DNA reads TGTGCCAGCAGCTTGGAGGTAGCGTCCAATGAGCAGTTCTTC. Supplemented by reference TRBV5-4 and TRBJ2-1, the full variable domain reads ETGVTQSPTHLIKTRGQQVTLRCSSQSGHNTVSWYQQALGQGPQFIFQYYREEENGRGNFPPRFSGLQFPNYSSELNVNALELDDSALYLCASSLEVASNEQFFGPGTRLTVL.

By share, this clone counts as medium-sized (0.01 to 0.1%). The chain carries TRBV30 and TRBJ1-1; D remains unclear. Germline V gene lookup returns CDR1 GTSNPN and CDR2 SVGIG (reference sequence). Trimming stripped 0 bases from V and 1 base from J, with 12 bases between. This CDR3 is built from 15 residues. The CDR3 loop is CAWSVHRMGNTEAFF. DNA of the CDR3: TGTGCCTGGAGTGTACACCGGATGGGGAACACTGAAGCTTTCTTT. The full variable domain, completed using reference TRBV30 and TRBJ1-1, is SQTIHQWPATLVQPVGSPLSLECTVEGTSNPNLYWYRQAAGRGLQLLFYSVGIGQISSEVPQNLSASRPQDRQFILSSKKLLLSDSGFYLCAWSVHRMGNTEAFFGQGTRLTVV.

V usage is TRBV7-2 and J usage is TRBJ2-1; 10 nucleotides line up with TRBD2. The CDR3 loop spans 17 amino acids. Germline V gives CDR1 SGHTA, CDR2 FQGNSA. The V gene end was trimmed by 2 bases and the J gene end by 6 bases; junction bases not matched to a gene: 10. CDR3 amino acids: CASSLNSGAGGPNEQFF. The DNA of the CDR3 is TGTGCCAGCAGCTTAAATTCCGGAGCGGGAGGGCCCAATGAGCAGTTCTTC.

The V and J genes are TRBV2 and TRBJ2-2, with TRBD1 matching over 9 bases. This CDR3 has 14 amino acids. Germline CDR1 reads SNHLY; CDR2 reads FYNNEI. After removal of 6 bases from V and 5 bases from J, the junction contained 4 bases not matched to a gene. Here the CDR3 reads CASSYRGRTGELFF. In DNA, the CDR3 is TGTGCCAGCAGCTACAGGGGGCGTACCGGGGAGCTGTTTTTT.

Concerning this clone itself: The identical CDR3 is also encoded by other nucleotide sequences in the sample. The CDR3 loop reads CASSLLVGLYNEQFF. DNA of the CDR3: TGTGCCAGCAGCTTGCTTGTAGGGCTCTACAATGAGCAGTTCTTC. This chain links TRBV5-6 with TRBJ2-1; D gene unclear. CDR1 is SGHDT, CDR2 YYEEEE, per germline. This CDR3 contains 15 residues. Trimming took off 1 base at V and 3 bases at J, with 11 bases between the two ends.